Here is one TCR beta chain with its context. The antigen this receptor binds is unknown. Qualities for individual bases were not recorded, and no much larger clone is one base off. The library was generated by PCR. TCR sequencing of DNA from cultured CD4+ T cells used the Oncomine TCR Beta short-read assay at the Johns Hopkins FTIC core. Genomic DNA was extracted from the cultured CD4+ T cells with the QIAamp micro DNA kit. Oncomine TCR Beta libraries from cultured CD4+ T cells were pooled with unique dual indexes and sequenced on an Illumina iSeq 100. Under the source paper's analysis protocol: Non-productive sequences were removed, and CDR3s that did not start with C, did not end with F or W, or were shorter than 7 amino acids were discarded. Antigen-specific clonotypes were identified with the MANAFEST web application by comparing peptide-stimulated wells with reference and other culture wells. An FDR below 0.05, an odds ratio above 5, and a productive frequency above 0.1% in at least two of three replicate wells were required for clones to be considered positive. A clonotype was classed as cross-reactive if the clonotype showed significant expansion both in SARS-CoV-2 spike wells and in at least one common cold coronavirus spike condition. Levenshtein distances (stringdist) and unrooted phylogenetic trees (ape) in R version 3.6.1 were used to assess CDR3 homology. The public reads were run again by TCRdb, first through fastp at Q25 and then through MiXCR, and only productive beta chains were kept. Under each unique CDR3 protein, matching rows form one entry showing the most common genes and DNA. TCRdb, not the original authors, processed these V and J calls. The sample table shows approximately 12,000 distinct CDR3 sequences, and 20% to 25% are seen once. The ten biggest clones cover roughly 14% of the sample.

This entry is derived from a study of vaccination and CD4 T cells after COVID-19 (dated by TCRdb to 2021 to 2024). For the wider study: The convalescent cohort comprised six males and four females, including two Hispanic individuals, seven Caucasians, two Asians and one multiracial person. Participants got two doses of the Pfizer-BioNTech BNT162b2 vaccine (n=8) or two doses of the Moderna mRNA-1273 vaccine (n=2). Post-COVID blood samples from convalescent patients were collected a median of roughly 100 days after diagnosis, with a range of roughly 30 to 161 days. Post-vaccine blood samples were taken a median of around 70 days after the second vaccine dose, with a range of about 13 to 250 days. Overlapping spike peptide pools from SARS-CoV-2 and from the common cold coronaviruses HCoV-NL63, HCoV-OC43 and HCoV-229E were used as culture stimuli. As controls, cultures received a CEFX viral epitope pool (the positive control), an HIV-1 Nef peptide pool (the negative control), or no peptide at all. The spike-specific CD4+ TCR repertoire was compared before and after mRNA vaccination in about nine COVID-19 convalescent patients and several infection-naive healthy vaccine recipients. What the research found in general, with its limitations: Of the vaccine-specific clones in convalescent patients, 304 of 307, or nearly all, reacted only to SARS-CoV-2 spike and did not cross-react with common cold coronaviruses. The median count of SARS-CoV-2-reactive clonotypes went up from around 21 after infection to 35 to 40 after vaccination, although the change was not significant. Among convalescent patients, a median around 86% of the SARS-CoV-2-reactive clones seen after vaccination appeared only after vaccination, which suggests priming specific to the vaccine. Only a relatively small number of convalescent patients were included in the study, and early timepoints following natural infection were not analyzed.

The CDR3 has 18 amino acids, counting the end cysteine and phenylalanine. Only CDR3 DNA remains: 54 bases, in frame from the first base. Trimming takes 3 bases off V and 3 bases off J; junction bases not matched to a gene: 9. The sample's treatment or condition label, decoded: roughly 11-day PBMC culture with coronavirus spike peptide pools or control peptides (ViraFEST assay). To expand antigen-specific T cells with peptide pools and then pick out the expanded clonotypes through TCR sequencing, the study relied on the ViraFEST assay. Negative nucleocapsid antibody tests before and after vaccination confirmed that the healthy vaccine recipients had no prior SARS-CoV-2 infection. PBMCs were cultured at around 2.2 million per well in IMDM supplemented with about 5% human AB serum and about 9.5 IU/ml IL-2, with approximately 10 ug/ml peptide pools added. Half of the culture medium was replaced with fresh IL-2-containing medium on days 3 and 7. Once the cells had been in culture for ten to eleven days, the EasySep CD4+ T cell isolation kit was used to isolate CD4+ T cells by negative selection. PBMCs were separated from whole blood using Ficoll-Paque Plus gradient centrifugation and then either used fresh or cryopreserved at -140C. Each culture condition was generally run in triplicate wells.

Sequenced material: CD4+ T cells from blood, cultured in vitro, taken before SARS-CoV-2 vaccination. This receptor was taken from a human donor who received a COVID-19 vaccine. The receptor chain draws on TRBV12-3 or TRBV12-4 and TRBJ1-5; 12 central bases correspond to TRBD1. This receptor has the CDR3 CASSLGTGGSRYNQPQHF. The nucleotide sequence reads as follows: TGTGCCAGCAGTTTGGGGACAGGGGGCTCCCGATACAATCAGCCCCAGCATTTT.